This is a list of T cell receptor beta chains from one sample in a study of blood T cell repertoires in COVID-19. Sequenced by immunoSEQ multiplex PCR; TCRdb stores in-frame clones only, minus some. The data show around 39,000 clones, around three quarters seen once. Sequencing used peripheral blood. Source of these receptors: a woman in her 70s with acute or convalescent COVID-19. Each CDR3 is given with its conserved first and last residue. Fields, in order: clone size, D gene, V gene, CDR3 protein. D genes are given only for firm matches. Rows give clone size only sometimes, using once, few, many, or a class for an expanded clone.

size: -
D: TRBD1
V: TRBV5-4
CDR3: CASGTAYGYTF

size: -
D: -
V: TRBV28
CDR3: CASSPQAGRDEQYF

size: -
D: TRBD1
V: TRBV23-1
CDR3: CASRRPGQGVGDTQYF

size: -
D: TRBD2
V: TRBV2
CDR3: CASTPSGGETQYF

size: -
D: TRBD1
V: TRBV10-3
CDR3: CAISDPPGTANEKLFF

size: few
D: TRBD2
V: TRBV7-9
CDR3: CASSPGTTTREGQYF

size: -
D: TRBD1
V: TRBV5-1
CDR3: CASSFGRGVYGYTF

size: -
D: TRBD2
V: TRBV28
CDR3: CASSSGMKMGLAGGTNTGELFF

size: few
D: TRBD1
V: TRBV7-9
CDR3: CASSPSPDRDNSPLHF

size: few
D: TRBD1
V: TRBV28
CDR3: CASSFQGANGYTF

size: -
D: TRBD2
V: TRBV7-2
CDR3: CASSSLTGGADTQYF

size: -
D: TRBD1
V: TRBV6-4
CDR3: CASSKTGDPTGELFF

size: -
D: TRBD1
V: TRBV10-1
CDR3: CASSEWIQGKETQYF

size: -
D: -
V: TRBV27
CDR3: CASSLEGHFEQYF

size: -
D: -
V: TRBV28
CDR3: CASSSTSNTGELFF

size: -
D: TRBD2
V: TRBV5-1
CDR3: CASSLVRGGLRETQYF

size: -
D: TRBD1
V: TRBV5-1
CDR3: CASSLGGTGYNEQFF

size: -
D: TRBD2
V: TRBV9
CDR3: CASSPRLAGGMVEQYF

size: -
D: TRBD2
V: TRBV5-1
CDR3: CASSYQGLASETQYF

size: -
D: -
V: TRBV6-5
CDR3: CASTSDRAYEQYF

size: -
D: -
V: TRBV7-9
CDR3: CASSLDSVYNEQFF

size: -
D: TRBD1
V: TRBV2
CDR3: CASSSGTGFRSGNTIYF

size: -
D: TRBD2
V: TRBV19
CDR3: CASSMALAGGFYNEQFF

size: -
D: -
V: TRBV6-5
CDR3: CASSYERNYGYTF

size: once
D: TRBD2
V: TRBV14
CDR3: CASSQLAGGRSRFNEQLF

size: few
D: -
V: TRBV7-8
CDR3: CASSLDTNTGELFF

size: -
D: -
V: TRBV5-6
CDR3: CASSFRALRGMRTDTQYF